This entry features one T cell receptor (beta chain) sequence. Its cognate antigen has yet to be identified. No base quality information exists; no much larger clone differs at one position. This sample is drawn from a study of beta chain features in type 1 diabetes (dated by TCRdb to 2017 to 2018). Regarding the complete study: Mean age, gender distribution, total cell number and subset yield were not different between patients and healthy donors. A total of roughly 98,000,000 sorted cells were examined across all samples, and RNA yield correlated strongly with the number of cells per subset. The study compared the TCRB repertoires of sorted circulating CD4+ T cell subsets in recently diagnosed type 1 diabetes patients with those in matched healthy donors. Regulatory and stem cell-like memory subsets were isolated from only 8 patients and roughly eight healthy donors, whereas naive and central memory subsets came from all 30 or so donors.

Paper-wide results and their limitations: Naive, central memory and regulatory TCRB repertoires appeared more similar among patients than among healthy donors. Shorter templates might have been favored by PCR, but patient and control samples were amplified and corrected together, so both groups would have been affected equally by any skew. A moderate but significant shortening of TCRB CDR3 length was observed in type 1 diabetes patients in all four CD4+ subsets. Fewer insertions and more nucleotide deletions at VDJ recombination sites were observed in patients with type 1 diabetes, implying thymic rearrangement abnormalities. Because cDNA was sequenced instead of genomic DNA, highly expressing activated cells could be over-represented, though the groups showed no difference in activation or CD3 levels. Because the HLA sub-analyses included only small numbers of individuals, any influence of HLA type on TCRB rearrangement was left unresolved.

The High Capacity cDNA Reverse Transcription Kit was used to reverse transcribe all of the isolated RNA, meaning that expressed TCRB transcripts were what got sequenced. Deep immunoSEQ sequencing was performed on naive, central memory and regulatory T cell samples, with an average of roughly 3.5 million total reads per sample. Sorted cells were lysed in RLT buffer, and RNA was extracted using DNase-treated RNeasy Micro or Mini kits according to cell number. Each cell subset was processed separately to prevent cross-contamination, with patient and healthy donor samples processed together. Using the immunoSEQ multiplex PCR, TCRB sequences were amplified from cDNA into 87-bp fragments spanning the CDR3 region. Sequencing of the amplicons was performed on the Illumina HiSeq platform. The original methods were these. PCR bias was corrected computationally using synthetic template baselines, and reads within Hamming distance 2 were collapsed, with unmergeable singletons discarded. Reads were aligned against IMGT to assign V, D and J genes, CDR3 length and insertions or deletions at six rearrangement sites. Within each subset, clonotype counts were normalized to sorted cell number, after which true diversity and Gini coefficients were computed with the tcR R package. The overlap coefficient, calculated on TCRB nucleotide sequences, was used to quantify repertoire sharing. As a proxy for the pre-selection repertoire, out-of-frame TCRB sequences from naive cells were analyzed. In TCRdb, the immuneACCESS table is reduced to in-frame sequences with V and J assigned. These tables do not hold every clone; where another copy was compared, an unresolved V gene accounts for under half, and the others remain unexplained. V and J calls and clone size are as listed in that table; D and trimming were resolved from the DNA. The sample profile shows around 250,000 clones; around 65% of them were found once. The top ten clones comprise 0.053% of the sample.

Each donor gave one peripheral blood draw, averaging roughly 0.11 L, which was collected into heparinised tubes. A BD FACSAria II was used to sort naive, central memory, regulatory and stem cell-like memory CD4+ T cells with a panel that included CD45RO, CCR7, CD25, CD127, CD95 and CD27. Purity was above 95% for every sorted population. PBMCs were isolated immediately by Lymphoprep density gradient centrifugation and stained directly without culture. To minimize batch effects, samples were stained and sorted in pairs, one healthy donor with one patient per experiment. Taken from the germline V gene (reference sequence), the CDR1 and CDR2 loops are SEHNR and FQNEAQ. The CDR3 has 18 amino acids, counting the end cysteine and phenylalanine. Only the CDR3 portion is preserved as DNA: 54 bases, with reading frame beginning at the first base. The V end loses 4 bases and the J end loses 7 bases, and a stretch of 26 bases separates them.

This receptor was identified in a man aged 25 to 45 in good health. Sequencing was done on a sample of naive CD4+ T cells from blood. The cell subset or site label on this specimen signifies: true naive CD4+ T cells. The chain links TRBV7-9 with TRBJ2-1; the D gene may be TRBD1 or TRBD2, since each aligns over 5 bases. The DNA sequence reads TGTGCCAGCAGCTCGTATTTACGGGCGACGGGGCGTGTGAATGAGCAGTTCTTC. Its protein product is CASSSYLRATGRVNEQFF.